This T cell receptor (beta chain) was captured in a study of blood T cell repertoires in COVID-19. Across the study: Acute and convalescent COVID-19 samples came from the United States, Italy and Spain. PBMCs, B-cell-depleted T cells, or T cells provided the cDNA or gDNA that made up the material.

Sequenced by immunoSEQ multiplex PCR; TCRdb stores in-frame clones only, minus some. The sample lists tens of thousands of clones; around 83% were seen once. Sequenced sample: peripheral blood. This sequence originates from a human donor in a cohort sampled during active or convalescent COVID-19.

CDR3 sequence reads: CATSDSAQLNEQFF. The CDR3 nucleotides read TGTGCCACCAGTGATTCAGCACAGTTGAATGAGCAGTTCTTC. V and J are TRBV24-1 and TRBJ2-1; no reliable D call. The germline V gene encodes CDR1 KGHDR and CDR2 SFDVKD. The length of the CDR3 is 14 residues. The V end lost 2 bases, the J end lost 7 bases, and 11 bases lay between the germline ends.